The clone carrying this TCR beta chain appeared a few times. The data were taken from a study of HIV-infected patients and healthy controls. TCRdb re-called the 5' RACE reads through MiXCR, storing one row per CDR3 protein. The sample lists some 20,000 distinct CDR3 sequences, approximately 19% occurring once. The sequenced sample consisted of CD8+ T cells from blood. The TCR comes from a human donor in good health.

The CDR3 DNA sequence: TGTGCCAGTAGTCAGAGGACTGAAGCTTTCTTT. This gives the protein CASSQRTEAFF. The V and J genes are TRBV19 and TRBJ1-1, with unresolved D. The CDR3 sequence is 11 residues long. Germline values: CDR1 LNHDA, CDR2 SQIVND (reference sequence). The V end lost 5 bases, the J end lost 5 bases, and 6 bases lay between the germline ends.